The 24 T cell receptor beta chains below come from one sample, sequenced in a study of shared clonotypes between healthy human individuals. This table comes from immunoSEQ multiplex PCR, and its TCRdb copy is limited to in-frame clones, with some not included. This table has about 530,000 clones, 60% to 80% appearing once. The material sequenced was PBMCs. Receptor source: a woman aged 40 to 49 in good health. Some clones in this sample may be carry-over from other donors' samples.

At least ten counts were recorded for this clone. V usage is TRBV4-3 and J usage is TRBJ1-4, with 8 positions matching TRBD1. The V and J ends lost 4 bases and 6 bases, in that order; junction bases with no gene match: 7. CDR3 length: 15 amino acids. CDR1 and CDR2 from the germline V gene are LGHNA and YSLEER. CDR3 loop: CASSPTGGWDEKLFF. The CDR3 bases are TGCGCCAGCAGCCCAACAGGGGGTTGGGATGAAAAACTGTTTTTT.

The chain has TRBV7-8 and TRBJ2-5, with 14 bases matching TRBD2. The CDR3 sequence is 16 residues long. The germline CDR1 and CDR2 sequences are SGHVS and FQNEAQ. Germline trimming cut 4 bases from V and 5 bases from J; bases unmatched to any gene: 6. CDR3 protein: CASSSRLAGGVETQYF. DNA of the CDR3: TGTGCCAGCAGCTCCCGACTAGCGGGAGGGGTCGAGACCCAGTACTTC.

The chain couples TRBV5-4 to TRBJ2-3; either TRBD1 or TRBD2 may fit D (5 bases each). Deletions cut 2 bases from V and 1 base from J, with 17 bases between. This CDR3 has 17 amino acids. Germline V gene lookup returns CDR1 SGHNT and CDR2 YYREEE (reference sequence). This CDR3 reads CASSFARGGAGTDTQYF. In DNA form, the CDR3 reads TGTGCCAGCAGCTTCGCGAGGGGCGGAGCCGGCACAGATACGCAGTATTTT.

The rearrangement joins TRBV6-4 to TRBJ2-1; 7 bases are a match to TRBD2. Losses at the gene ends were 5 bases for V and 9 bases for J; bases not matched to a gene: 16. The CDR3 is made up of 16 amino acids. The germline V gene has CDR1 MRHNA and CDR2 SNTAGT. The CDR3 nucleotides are TGTGCCAGCAGTCTTCACGGACTGGCGGGAGACTTTGAGCAGTTCTTC. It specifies CASSLHGLAGDFEQFF.

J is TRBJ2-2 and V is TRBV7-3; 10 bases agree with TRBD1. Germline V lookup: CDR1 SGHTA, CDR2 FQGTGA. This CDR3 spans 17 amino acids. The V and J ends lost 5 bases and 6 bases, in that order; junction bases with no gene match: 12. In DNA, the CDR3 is TGTGCCAGCAGCCCCCCCTATCGGGACAGGGGCTCCGGGGAGCTGTTTTTT. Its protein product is CASSPPYRDRGSGELFF.

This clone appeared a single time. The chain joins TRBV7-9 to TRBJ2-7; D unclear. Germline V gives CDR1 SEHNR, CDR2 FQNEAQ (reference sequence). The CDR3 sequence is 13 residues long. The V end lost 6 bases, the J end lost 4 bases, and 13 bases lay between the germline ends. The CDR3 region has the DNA TGTGCCAGCAGATCAGAGGTAGGATACGAGCAGTACTTC. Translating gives CASRSEVGYEQYF.

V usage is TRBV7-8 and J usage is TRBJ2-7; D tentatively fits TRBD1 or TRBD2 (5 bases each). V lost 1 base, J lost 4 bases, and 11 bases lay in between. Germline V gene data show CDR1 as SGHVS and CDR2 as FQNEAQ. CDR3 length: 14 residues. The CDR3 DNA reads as TGTGCCAGCAGCTTAGGGGGCCTAGCTTACGAGCAGTACTTC. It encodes CASSLGGLAYEQYF.

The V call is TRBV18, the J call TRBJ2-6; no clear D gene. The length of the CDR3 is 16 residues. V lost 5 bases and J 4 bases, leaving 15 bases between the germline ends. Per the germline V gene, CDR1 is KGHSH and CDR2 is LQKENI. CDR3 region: CASSIRSGTGANVLTF. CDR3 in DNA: TGTGCCAGCTCAATACGCAGTGGTACGGGGGCCAACGTCCTGACTTTC.

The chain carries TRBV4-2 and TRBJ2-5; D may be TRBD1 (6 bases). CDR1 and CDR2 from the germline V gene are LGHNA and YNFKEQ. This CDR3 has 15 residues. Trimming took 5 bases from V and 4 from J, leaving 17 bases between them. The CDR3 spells CASSSDRDNRETQYF. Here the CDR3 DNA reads TGTGCCAGCAGCTCAGACCGGGACAACCGAGAGACCCAGTACTTC.

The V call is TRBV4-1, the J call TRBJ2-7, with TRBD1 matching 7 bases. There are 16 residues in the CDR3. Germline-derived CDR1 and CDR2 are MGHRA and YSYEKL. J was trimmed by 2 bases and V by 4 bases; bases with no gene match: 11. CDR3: CASSRWLGTEAYEQYF. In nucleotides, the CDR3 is TGCGCCAGCAGCCGCTGGCTTGGGACAGAGGCCTACGAGCAGTACTTC.

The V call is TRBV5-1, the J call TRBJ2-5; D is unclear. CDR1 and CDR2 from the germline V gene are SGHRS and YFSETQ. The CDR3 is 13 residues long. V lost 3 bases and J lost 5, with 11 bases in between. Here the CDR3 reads CASSSLREETQYF. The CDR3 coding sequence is TGCGCCAGCAGCTCCTTAAGAGAGGAGACCCAGTACTTC.

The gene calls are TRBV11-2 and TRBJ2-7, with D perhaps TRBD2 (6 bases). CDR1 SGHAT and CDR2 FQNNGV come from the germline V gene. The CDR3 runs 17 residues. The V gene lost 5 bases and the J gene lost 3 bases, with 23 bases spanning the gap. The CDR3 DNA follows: TGTGCCAGCAGCCCCCCCGGAGGGACGAAAAGGCTCTACGAGCAGTACTTC. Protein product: CASSPPGGTKRLYEQYF.

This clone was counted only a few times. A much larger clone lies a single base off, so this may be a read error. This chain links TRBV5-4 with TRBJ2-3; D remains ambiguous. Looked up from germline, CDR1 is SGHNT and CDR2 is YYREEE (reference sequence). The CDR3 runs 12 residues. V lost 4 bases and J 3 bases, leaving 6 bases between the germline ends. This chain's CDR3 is CASSARTDTQYF. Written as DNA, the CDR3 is TGTGCCAGCAGCGCCCGGACAGATACGCAGTATTTT.

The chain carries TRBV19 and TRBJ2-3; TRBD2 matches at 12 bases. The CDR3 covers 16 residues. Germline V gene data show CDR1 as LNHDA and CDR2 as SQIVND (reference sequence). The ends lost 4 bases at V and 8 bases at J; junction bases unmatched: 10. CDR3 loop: CASSTMTSGRPGTQYF. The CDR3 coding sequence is TGTGCCAGTAGTACGATGACTAGCGGGAGACCCGGTACGCAGTATTTT.

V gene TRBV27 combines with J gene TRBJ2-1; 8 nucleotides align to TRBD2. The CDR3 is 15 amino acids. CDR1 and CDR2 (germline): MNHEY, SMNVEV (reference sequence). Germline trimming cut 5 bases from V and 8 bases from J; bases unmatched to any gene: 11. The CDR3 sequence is CASSPSTAAGDEQFF. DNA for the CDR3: TGTGCCAGCAGTCCCTCGACAGCAGCGGGAGATGAGCAGTTCTTC.

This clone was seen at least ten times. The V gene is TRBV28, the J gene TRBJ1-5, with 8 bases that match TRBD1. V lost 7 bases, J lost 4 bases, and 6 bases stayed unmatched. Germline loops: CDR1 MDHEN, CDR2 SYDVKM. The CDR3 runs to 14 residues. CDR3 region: CASTDRGRNQPQHF. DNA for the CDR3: TGTGCCAGCACAGACAGGGGACGAAATCAGCCCCAGCATTTT.

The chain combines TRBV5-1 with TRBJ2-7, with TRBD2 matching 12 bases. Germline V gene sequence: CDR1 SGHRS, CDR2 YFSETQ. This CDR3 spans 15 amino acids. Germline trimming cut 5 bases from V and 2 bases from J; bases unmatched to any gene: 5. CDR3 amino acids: CASSLAGGLTYEQYF. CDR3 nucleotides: TGCGCCAGCAGTCTAGCGGGGGGGTTAACCTACGAGCAGTACTTC.

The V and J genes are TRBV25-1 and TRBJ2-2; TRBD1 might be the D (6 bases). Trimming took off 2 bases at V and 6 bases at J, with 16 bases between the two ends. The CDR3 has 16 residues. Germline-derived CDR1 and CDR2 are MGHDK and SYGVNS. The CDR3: CASSERGRGSAGELFF. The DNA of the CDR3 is TGTGCCAGCAGTGAACGAGGCAGGGGTTCCGCCGGGGAGCTGTTTTTT.

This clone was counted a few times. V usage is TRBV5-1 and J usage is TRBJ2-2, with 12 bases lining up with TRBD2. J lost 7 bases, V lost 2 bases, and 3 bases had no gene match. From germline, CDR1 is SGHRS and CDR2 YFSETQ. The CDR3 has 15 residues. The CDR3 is CASSLGLAGYGELFF. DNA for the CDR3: TGCGCCAGCAGCTTAGGACTAGCGGGATACGGGGAGCTGTTTTTT.

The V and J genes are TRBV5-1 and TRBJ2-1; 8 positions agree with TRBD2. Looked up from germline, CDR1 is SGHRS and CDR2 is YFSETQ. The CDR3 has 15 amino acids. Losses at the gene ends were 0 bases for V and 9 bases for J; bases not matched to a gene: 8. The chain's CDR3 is CASSLGREGWSEQFF. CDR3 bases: TGCGCCAGCAGCTTGGGCCGGGAGGGATGGAGTGAGCAGTTCTTC. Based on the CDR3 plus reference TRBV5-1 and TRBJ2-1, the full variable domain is KAGVTQTPRYLIKTRGQQVTLSCSPISGHRSVSWYQQTPGQGLQFLFEYFSETQRNKGNFPGRFSGRQFSNSRSEMNVSTLELGDSALYLCASSLGREGWSEQFFGPGTRLTVL.

The CDR3 loop reads CASNPGQGIKDEQYF. In DNA, the CDR3 is TGTGCCAGCAACCCGGGACAGGGAATCAAGGACGAGCAGTACTTC. This sequence joins TRBV2 and TRBJ2-7; 9 bases fit TRBD1. Per the germline V gene, CDR1 is SNHLY and CDR2 is FYNNEI. CDR3 length equals 15 residues. V lost 7 bases, J lost 5 bases, and 12 bases stayed unmatched.

The CDR3 DNA is TGTGCCAGCAGCTCCTATGGGACCAGCTCCTACAATGAGCAGTTCTTC. Its protein is CASSSYGTSSYNEQFF. This rearrangement joins TRBV7-2 to TRBJ2-1; D assignment may be TRBD1 or TRBD2 (5 bases each). The germline V and J ends were trimmed by 4 bases and 0 bases, with 13 bases remaining between them. The germline gives CDR1 SGHTA, CDR2 FQGNSA. The CDR3 runs to 16 residues.

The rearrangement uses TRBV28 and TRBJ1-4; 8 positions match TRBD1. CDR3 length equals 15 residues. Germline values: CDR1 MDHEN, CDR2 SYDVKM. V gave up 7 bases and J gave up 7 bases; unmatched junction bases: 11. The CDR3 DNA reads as TGTGCCAGCATCCAAAATCCAGGGGGCGGTGAAAAACTGTTTTTT. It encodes CASIQNPGGGEKLFF.

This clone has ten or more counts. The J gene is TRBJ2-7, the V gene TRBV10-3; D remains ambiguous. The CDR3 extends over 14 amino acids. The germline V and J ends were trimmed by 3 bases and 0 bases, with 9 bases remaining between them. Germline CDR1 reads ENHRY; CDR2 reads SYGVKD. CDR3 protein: CAISDQASSYEQYF. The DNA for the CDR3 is TGTGCCATCAGTGATCAGGCGAGCTCCTACGAGCAGTACTTC.